The 29 T cell receptor beta chains below all came from one sample that was sequenced in a study of graft-versus-host responses after intestinal transplantation. The protocol was immunoSEQ multiplex PCR, while the TCRdb copy is restricted to in-frame clones and leaves out a portion. In the table there are about 3,300 clones, 79% of which are singletons. Graft specimens yielded both intraepithelial and lamina propria lymphocytes. The material sequenced was ileum tissue, taken roughly 17 and 21 days after intestinal transplantation. These TCRs come from a human patient who received an intestinal transplant, so some T cells may come from the graft donor.

The rearrangement links TRBV5-4 to TRBJ2-7; 9 nucleotides line up with TRBD1. The length of the CDR3 is 15 residues. Germline V gene lookup returns CDR1 SGHNT and CDR2 YYREEE (reference sequence). V was clipped by 4 bases and J by 5 bases; unmatched bases: 10. CDR3 nucleotide sequence: TGTGCCAGCAGCGGCCCGGACAGGGGCACTCACGAGCAGTACTTC. It yields the protein CASSGPDRGTHEQYF.

This chain uses TRBV5-5 with TRBJ2-3; 8 positions match TRBD1. The CDR3 has 16 amino acids. The ends lost 1 base at V and 0 bases at J; junction bases unmatched: 4. Germline V gene sequence: CDR1 SGHKS, CDR2 YYEKEE (reference sequence). The CDR3 DNA sequence: TGTGCCAGCAGCTTGCCCGGGACAGGAAGCACAGATACGCAGTATTTT. This sequence encodes CASSLPGTGSTDTQYF. The full variable domain, rest sourced from reference TRBV5-5 and TRBJ2-3, is DAGVTQSPTHLIKTRGQQVTLRCSPISGHKSVSWYQQVLGQGPQFIFQYYEKEERGRGNFPDRFSARQFPNYSSELNVNALLLGDSALYLCASSLPGTGSTDTQYFGPGTRLTVL.

This clone has a handful of counts. V is TRBV30 and J is TRBJ1-1; D is undetermined. Germline V gene sequence: CDR1 GTSNPN, CDR2 SVGIG (reference sequence). The V and J ends lost 5 bases and 8 bases respectively, with 24 bases between them. This CDR3 has 15 amino acids. CDR3 in amino acids: CAWWTGRSRSYEAFF. The CDR3 DNA reads as TGTGCCTGGTGGACCGGGAGAAGCCGCTCCTACGAAGCTTTCTTT.

The chain has TRBV7-8 and TRBJ2-5; TRBD2 is a possible D gene (5 bases). Trimming cost V 3 bases and J 4 bases, with 15 bases left between them. Germline values: CDR1 SGHVS, CDR2 FQNEAQ. The length of the CDR3 is 15 residues. The CDR3 sequence is CASSFLRAGGETQYF. For the CDR3, the DNA is TGTGCCAGCAGCTTTTTACGGGCAGGAGGAGAGACCCAGTACTTC.

The rearrangement links TRBV18 to TRBJ2-7; D might be TRBD2 (6 bases). V was shortened by 5 bases and J by 5 bases, with 16 bases between the two germline ends. The CDR3 loop spans 14 amino acids. Germline V lookup: CDR1 KGHSH, CDR2 LQKENI. CDR3 protein: CASSGGTPAHEQYF. CDR3 nucleotide sequence: TGTGCCAGCTCAGGAGGGACGCCCGCACACGAGCAGTACTTC.

This sequence joins TRBV5-1 and TRBJ2-1, with 9 bases matching TRBD1. Germline CDR1 SGHRS, CDR2 YFSETQ. V lost 4 bases, J lost 8 bases, and 10 bases stayed unmatched. The CDR3 covers 15 residues. As DNA, the CDR3 is TGCGCCAGCAGCCTACAGGGGGCAGGAACTGATGAGCAGTTCTTC. This codes for CASSLQGAGTDEQFF.

The rearrangement links TRBV10-3 to TRBJ2-1; maybe TRBD2 (5 bases). V lost 2 bases and J 4 bases, leaving 6 bases between the germline ends. The length of the CDR3 is 13 residues. Germline loops: CDR1 ENHRY, CDR2 SYGVKD. CDR3 in amino acids: CAISEREYNEQFF. CDR3 coding DNA: TGTGCCATCAGTGAGAGGGAGTACAATGAGCAGTTCTTC.

This rearrangement joins TRBV21-1 to TRBJ1-5. TRBV21-1 is flagged as a pseudogene. The CDR3 is 20 residues long. The CDR3: CASSHWGQGLSLYSNQPQHF. The CDR3 bases are TGTGCCAGCAGCCACTGGGGTCAGGGACTTTCGCTTTATAGCAATCAGCCCCAGCATTTT.

Concerning this clone itself: Other DNA sequences in this sample translate to the same CDR3. This chain joins TRBV5-1 and TRBJ2-3; 9 bases align to TRBD2. Per the germline V gene, CDR1 is SGHRS and CDR2 is YFSETQ. This CDR3 comprises 20 residues. Trimming cost V 0 bases and J 3 bases; bases outside gene matches: 17. The CDR3 nucleotides are TGCGCCAGCAGCTTGGAACCTAGCGGGATTCACTCGCTAGCAACAGATACGCAGTATTTT. It is translated as CASSLEPSGIHSLATDTQYF.

This clone appeared once. The chain combines TRBV20-1 with TRBJ2-3; D uncertain. The CDR3 extends over 10 amino acids. Trimming left V 3 bases short and J 4 bases short, with 2 bases between. The germline V gene encodes CDR1 DFQATT and CDR2 SNEGSKA (reference sequence). CDR3 region: CSARADTQYF. CDR3 in DNA: TGCAGTGCTAGGGCAGATACGCAGTATTTT.

This clone appeared a single time. The chain is built from TRBV2 and TRBJ2-7; possibly TRBD1 for D (6 bases). The CDR3 totals 12 residues. V was pared by 10 bases and J by 2 bases, with 12 bases between. The germline V gene encodes CDR1 SNHLY and CDR2 FYNNEI. The CDR3 DNA follows: TGTGCCACCAGGACAGTAACCTACGAGCAGTACTTC. This encodes CATRTVTYEQYF.

This clone was seen just once. The chain couples TRBV5-1 to TRBJ2-3; D is perhaps TRBD2 (7 bases). V was trimmed by 0 bases and J by 2 bases, leaving 16 bases between them. The germline gives CDR1 SGHRS, CDR2 YFSETQ. The CDR3 contains 17 residues. CDR3 sequence reads: CASSLGNAGASTDTQYF. CDR3 DNA sequence: TGCGCCAGCAGCTTGGGTAACGCGGGGGCCTCCACAGATACGCAGTATTTT.

The chain joins TRBV18 to TRBJ2-5; D is unclear. CDR1 is KGHSH, CDR2 LQKENI, per germline. The CDR3 is 13 amino acids. V was clipped by 2 bases and J by 3 bases, with 7 bases between them. The CDR3 sequence: CASSPGLEETQYF. DNA of the CDR3: TGTGCCAGCTCACCAGGTCTGGAAGAGACCCAGTACTTC. Complete variable domain (other parts from reference TRBV18 and TRBJ2-5): NAGVMQNPRHLVRRRGQEARLRCSPMKGHSHVYWYRQLPEEGLKFMVYLQKENIIDESGMPKERFSAEFPKEGPSILRIQQVVRGDSAAYFCASSPGLEETQYFGPGTRLLVL.

In its sample, this clone was seen a few times. The rearrangement links TRBV28 to TRBJ2-7; 7 bases map to TRBD1. This CDR3 contains 15 residues. The J segment lost 2 bases and the V segment lost 5 bases, leaving 9 bases of the junction unmatched. Germline V lookup: CDR1 MDHEN, CDR2 SYDVKM. CDR3 sequence: CASSPIDRAPYEQYF. The CDR3 coding sequence is TGTGCCAGCAGTCCAATCGACAGGGCTCCCTACGAGCAGTACTTC.

The rearrangement uses TRBV28 and TRBJ1-2; D gene uncertain. Germline V gives CDR1 MDHEN, CDR2 SYDVKM. The CDR3 has 11 residues. V lost 10 bases to trimming and J lost 3 bases, with 9 bases between them. The CDR3 region is CATLRDYGYTF. CDR3 DNA sequence: TGTGCCACCCTAAGGGACTATGGCTACACCTTC.

The V gene is TRBV28, the J gene TRBJ2-2; D is ambiguous. The CDR3 sequence is 12 residues long. In germline, CDR1 is MDHEN, CDR2 SYDVKM. Trimming removed 11 bases from V and 5 bases from J, with 12 bases in between. The CDR3 sequence is CAARWGTGELFF. In DNA form, the CDR3 reads TGTGCCGCCCGATGGGGAACCGGGGAGCTGTTTTTT.

The chain couples TRBV30 to TRBJ1-1, with D unclear. Germline CDR1 and CDR2: GTSNPN and SVGIG (reference sequence). This CDR3 spans 15 amino acids. The V end was cut by 7 bases, the J end by 0 bases, with 18 bases between. CDR3 bases: TGTGCCTTGCGCCAGGCCCTACGAATGAACACTGAAGCTTTCTTT. This translates into CALRQALRMNTEAFF. The full variable domain, its missing parts supplied by reference TRBV30 and TRBJ1-1, is SQTIHQWPATLVQPVGSPLSLECTVEGTSNPNLYWYRQAAGRGLQLLFYSVGIGQISSEVPQNLSASRPQDRQFILSSKKLLLSDSGFYLCALRQALRMNTEAFFGQGTRLTVV.

The chain uses TRBV6-5 and TRBJ2-2, with D possibly TRBD1 on 6 matching bases. Trimming shortened V by 2 bases and J by 6 bases, and 16 bases separated the two germline ends. This CDR3 is built from 16 residues. The germline CDR1 and CDR2 sequences are MNHEY and SVGAGI. The CDR3 reads CASSYVNRVRAGELFF. CDR3 nucleotide sequence: TGTGCCAGCAGTTACGTTAACAGGGTTAGGGCCGGGGAGCTGTTTTTT.

The chain uses TRBV18 and TRBJ2-3; 7 bases are a match to TRBD1. Per the germline V gene, CDR1 is KGHSH and CDR2 is LQKENI. This CDR3 contains 15 residues. Losses at the gene ends were 0 bases for V and 2 bases for J; bases not matched to a gene: 2. In nucleotides, the CDR3 is TGTGCCAGCTCACCACCGGGACAGCCCACAGATACGCAGTATTTT. It is translated as CASSPPGQPTDTQYF.

The chain employs TRBV6-6 and TRBJ2-7, with a possible D match to TRBD2 (6 bases). Germline CDR1 is MNHNY and CDR2 is SVGAGI (reference sequence). The CDR3 length is 16 residues. V dropped 4 bases and J dropped 0 bases, with 16 bases sitting between them. The CDR3 loop is CASSWTPAGSSYEQYF. Here the CDR3 DNA reads TGTGCCAGCAGTTGGACCCCGGCCGGGAGCTCCTACGAGCAGTACTTC.

The chain has TRBV7-9 and TRBJ2-2; 12 bases line up with TRBD2. This CDR3 has 16 amino acids. Germline loops: CDR1 SEHNR, CDR2 FQNEAQ (reference sequence). Trimming cost V 10 bases and J 0 bases; bases outside gene matches: 6. The CDR3 is CATDGLAGSNTGELFF. The CDR3 nucleotides are TGTGCCACCGACGGACTAGCGGGGTCGAACACCGGGGAGCTGTTTTTT.

This clone was observed once. The rearrangement joins TRBV28 to TRBJ1-2; D ambiguous. CDR3 length equals 13 residues. V lost 6 bases and J lost 8, with 16 bases in between. The germline gives CDR1 MDHEN, CDR2 SYDVKM. In DNA form, the CDR3 reads TGTGCCAGCAGGCCCAGGATAATGGGCGGCTACACCTTC. This translates into CASRPRIMGGYTF.

The chain links TRBV18 to TRBJ2-7; D is unresolved. Germline V gives CDR1 KGHSH, CDR2 LQKENI. The CDR3 runs to 13 residues. V dropped 3 bases and J dropped 3 bases, with 9 bases sitting between them. The DNA for the CDR3 is TGTGCCAGCTCACCTAATGCAGGCTACGAGCAGTACTTC. The encoded protein is CASSPNAGYEQYF.

Only one count was recorded for this clone. CDR3 nucleotide sequence: TGTGCCAGCAGCTTTGGTTCCGGAGGGGCACAGCCCCAGCATTTT. Translated, it gives CASSFGSGGAQPQHF. V is TRBV7-2 and J is TRBJ1-5; TRBD1 might be the D (5 bases). The CDR3 covers 15 residues. Trimming shortened V by 3 bases and J by 7 bases, and 16 bases separated the two germline ends. CDR1 and CDR2 from the germline V gene are SGHTA and FQGNSA.

This sequence joins TRBV27 and TRBJ2-7, with D possibly TRBD1 on 6 matching bases. Germline CDR1 is MNHEY and CDR2 is SMNVEV (reference sequence). There are 14 residues in the CDR3. Between the trimmed V and J ends, which lost 5 bases and 5 bases, there was a span of 16 bases. CDR3 DNA sequence: TGTGCCAGCAGTGCAAGGGGGTACAGCAACGAGCAGTACTTC. Protein product: CASSARGYSNEQYF.

This chain's CDR3 is CASSHRVGNEQFF. CDR3 coding DNA: TGTGCCAGCAGCCACAGGGTGGGGAATGAGCAGTTCTTC. The rearrangement links TRBV7-3 to TRBJ2-1, with TRBD1 as a possible D gene (6 bases). Per the germline V gene, CDR1 is SGHTA and CDR2 is FQGTGA. The CDR3 is 13 amino acids. V lost 5 bases and J lost 7, with 12 bases in between.

The chain uses TRBV19 and TRBJ1-5, with a weak D call TRBD1 (6 bases). The V gene lost 9 bases and the J gene lost 0 bases, with 27 bases spanning the gap. The length of the CDR3 is 19 residues. Germline CDR1 and CDR2: LNHDA and SQIVND (reference sequence). The CDR3 sequence is CASKLTFHSGTYSNQPQHF. For the CDR3, the DNA is TGTGCCAGCAAGTTGACGTTTCATTCCGGGACATATAGCAATCAGCCCCAGCATTTT.

The chain carries TRBV27 and TRBJ2-5; D call uncertain. CDR3 size: 14 residues. V was clipped by 2 bases and J by 2 bases, with 9 bases between them. CDR1 is MNHEY and CDR2 is SMNVEV in the germline V gene (reference sequence). In DNA, the CDR3 is TGTGCCAGCAGTTTAAGTAACAAACAAGAGACCCAGTACTTC. Residues: CASSLSNKQETQYF.

This clone appeared once. J is TRBJ2-7 and V is TRBV5-1; tentative D call: TRBD2 (6 bases). Looked up from germline, CDR1 is SGHRS and CDR2 is YFSETQ. CDR3 length: 12 amino acids. Trimming pared 0 bases from V and 6 bases from J, leaving 7 bases between. CDR3 amino acids: CASSLGGGEQYF. DNA for the CDR3: TGCGCCAGCAGCTTGGGGGGAGGCGAGCAGTACTTC.